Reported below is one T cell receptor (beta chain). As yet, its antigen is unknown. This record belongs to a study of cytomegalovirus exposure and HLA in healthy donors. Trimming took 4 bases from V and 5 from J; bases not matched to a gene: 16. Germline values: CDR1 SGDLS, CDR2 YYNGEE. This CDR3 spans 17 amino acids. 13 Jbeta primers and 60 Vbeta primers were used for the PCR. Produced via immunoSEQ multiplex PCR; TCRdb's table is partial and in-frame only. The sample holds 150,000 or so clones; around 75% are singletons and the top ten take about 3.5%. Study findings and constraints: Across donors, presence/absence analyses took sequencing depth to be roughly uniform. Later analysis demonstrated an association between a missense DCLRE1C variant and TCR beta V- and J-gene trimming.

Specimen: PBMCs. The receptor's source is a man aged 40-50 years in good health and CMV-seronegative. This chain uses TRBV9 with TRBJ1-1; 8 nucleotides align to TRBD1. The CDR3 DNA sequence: TGTGCCAGCAGCCCCCTTGGGGGCAGGGGGCGTTATACTGAAGCTTTCTTT. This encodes CASSPLGGRGRYTEAFF.